Sequencing of this TCR beta chain was carried out in a study of T cell repertoires in cytomegalovirus infection. Study-level information: CMV infection plus the matching HLA type was flagged by public TCR beta signatures.

With regard to this clonotype: Antigen unknown.

TCRdb processed the reads anew with MiXCR; each CDR3 protein has one entry. Of 7,100 or so distinct CDR3 sequences listed, around three fifths were seen once; the top ten hold approximately 73%. Trimming shortened V by 1 base and J by 0 bases, and 12 bases separated the two germline ends. The CDR3 contains 16 residues. Germline-derived CDR1 and CDR2 are SGHVS and FNYEAQ. The study's findings and limits: Dominating the ex vivo response were HLA-C-restricted CMV-specific TCR beta clonotypes. Cumulative frequency of public TCR beta families picked out carriers of CMV plus the relevant HLA.

The chain is built from TRBV7-6 and TRBJ1-1; tentative D call: TRBD1 (6 bases). The sample taken for sequencing was PBMCs, sequenced either directly or after in vitro stimulation (not recorded which). This TCR was sampled from a human donor in good health (CMV status not recorded). Some clones in this sample may be carry-over from other donors' samples. The CDR3 here is CASSLVGGPLNTEAFF. CDR3 bases: TGTGCCAGCAGCTTAGTAGGGGGACCCTTGAACACTGAAGCTTTCTTT.